Shown below are 21 T cell receptor beta chains from a single sample sequenced in a study of T cells after yellow fever vaccination. TCRdb re-called the 5' RACE reads with MiXCR, one entry per CDR3 protein. This table has a few hundred thousand distinct CDR3 sequences, around 4.9% appearing once. Material: CD4+ T cells sorted from PBMCs, obtained on the day of the yellow fever booster vaccination. The receptors shown here come from a man aged 18-30 years who received the YFV17D yellow fever vaccine.

This clonotype has a handful of counts. V usage is TRBV7-2 and J usage is TRBJ1-2; D is unclear. V lost 1 base to trimming and J lost 8 bases, with 20 bases between them. The CDR3 has 16 amino acids. Germline CDR1 SGHTA, CDR2 FQGNSA. The CDR3, as DNA: TGTGCCAGCAGCTTAGATAGGGCCGGGATTCTCGCGGGCTACACCTTC. Amino acids: CASSLDRAGILAGYTF.

In this sample, this clonotype turned up a few times. The V gene is TRBV29-1, the J gene TRBJ2-3; D call uncertain. The V gene lost 5 bases and the J gene lost 6 bases, with 18 bases spanning the gap. The CDR3 contains 14 residues. Germline CDR1 SQVTM, CDR2 ANQGSEA. CDR3: CSVYPGRATDTQYF. The CDR3 DNA is TGCAGCGTTTATCCTGGCCGTGCCACGGATACGCAGTATTTT.

This clonotype was observed a few times. V and J are TRBV5-1 and TRBJ1-1; D perhaps matches TRBD1 (6 bases). Germline V lookup: CDR1 SGHRS, CDR2 YFSETQ. The CDR3 runs to 16 residues. V lost 0 bases and J lost 0, with 12 bases in between. The CDR3 here is CASSLALGQMNTEAFF. The CDR3 DNA is TGCGCCAGCAGCTTGGCCCTCGGACAGATGAACACTGAAGCTTTCTTT.

The chain couples TRBV6-5 to TRBJ1-1; 8 positions match TRBD1. J gave up 2 bases and V 0 bases, and 8 bases lay outside the gene matches. This CDR3 is 17 amino acids long. Germline CDR1 MNHEY, CDR2 SVGAGI. Here the CDR3 reads CASSYSTSAGGNTEAFF. In nucleotides, the CDR3 is TGTGCCAGCAGTTACTCGACCTCAGCAGGGGGCAACACTGAAGCTTTCTTT.

This clonotype appeared a few times. The CDR3 DNA reads TGTGCCAGCAGCGTTCAGAATTCACCCCTCCACTTT. Translated, it gives CASSVQNSPLHF. V and J are TRBV9 and TRBJ1-6; D remains unclear. The ends were cut back, 2 bases at V and 7 bases at J, with 4 bases in the middle. Germline lookup yields CDR1 SGDLS and CDR2 YYNGEE. This CDR3 has 12 residues.

The chain has TRBV20-1 and TRBJ1-5; 9 bases fit TRBD1. Trimming removed 6 bases from V and 5 bases from J; junction bases left unmatched: 11. Germline CDR1 reads DFQATT; CDR2 reads SNEGSKA (reference sequence). The CDR3 loop spans 15 amino acids. The CDR3 region has the DNA TGCAGTGCGGTCCGGGACAGGGCGGGGGATCAGCCCCAGCATTTT. The encoded protein is CSAVRDRAGDQPQHF.

In its sample, this clonotype was seen a few times. The chain carries TRBV20-1 and TRBJ1-6, with D unresolved. The CDR3 totals 13 residues. Per the germline V gene, CDR1 is DFQATT and CDR2 is SNEGSKA (reference sequence). Trimming stripped 3 bases from V and 9 bases from J, with 12 bases between. In nucleotides, the CDR3 is TGCAGTGCTAGTCAGACATCGGGTTCACCCCTCCACTTT. This encodes CSASQTSGSPLHF.

The chain employs TRBV12-3 or TRBV12-4 and TRBJ2-5; TRBD1 might be the D (6 bases). The germline V and J ends were trimmed by 4 bases and 5 bases, with 17 bases remaining between them. The CDR3 loop spans 15 amino acids. The CDR3, as DNA: TGTGCCAGCAGTTCCCGAAAACAGGGTTCCGAGACCCAGTACTTC. It codes for CASSSRKQGSETQYF.

At least ten counts were recorded for this clonotype. The chain joins TRBV10-3 to TRBJ2-3; 7 nucleotides align to TRBD1. CDR1 is ENHRY, CDR2 SYGVKD, per germline. The length of the CDR3 is 13 residues. V lost 11 bases, J lost 2 bases, and 7 bases stayed unmatched. The CDR3 nucleotides read TGTGCCTCAGGACAGGTCGACACAGATACGCAGTATTTT. Translating it yields CASGQVDTDTQYF.

The rearrangement links TRBV7-2 to TRBJ1-1; the D gene is possibly TRBD1 (6 bases). V lost 5 bases and J 4 bases, leaving 23 bases between the germline ends. Germline V gene data show CDR1 as SGHTA and CDR2 as FQGNSA. The CDR3 totals 17 residues. For the CDR3, the DNA is TGTGCCAGCAGCAACCCCGGGACATTCGGGGGTACCACTGAAGCTTTCTTT. Its translation: CASSNPGTFGGTTEAFF.

Only a few counts were recorded for this clonotype. The rearrangement uses TRBV20-1 and TRBJ2-1; weak D call: TRBD2 (6 bases). The V gene lost 5 bases and the J gene lost 5 bases, with 19 bases spanning the gap. The CDR3 extends over 15 amino acids. Germline CDR1 DFQATT, CDR2 SNEGSKA (reference sequence). The CDR3 DNA is TGCAGTGCTCAACCGGGACTGGGCTTGGACAATGAGCAGTTCTTC. It is translated as CSAQPGLGLDNEQFF.

In its sample, this clonotype was seen a few times. The chain uses TRBV18 and TRBJ2-7, with 10 bases aligning to TRBD1. The germline CDR1 and CDR2 sequences are KGHSH and LQKENI. J lost 1 base, V lost 5 bases, and 5 bases had no gene match. CDR3 length: 15 amino acids. CDR3 bases: TGTGCCAGCTCAGAGACAGGGGGCAGTTCCTACGAGCAGTACGTC. It yields the protein CASSETGGSSYEQYV.

This clonotype has just a few counts. This sequence joins TRBV20-1 and TRBJ1-4; D is possibly TRBD1 (5 bases). Germline CDR1 DFQATT, CDR2 SNEGSKA (reference sequence). CDR3 length: 14 amino acids. The V and J ends lost 2 bases and 8 bases respectively, with 15 bases between them. CDR3 coding DNA: TGCAGTGCTAGATGGAGGGGAGGGGTGGAAAAACTGTTTTTT. Translation gives CSARWRGGVEKLFF.

In this sample, this clonotype turned up a few times. The CDR3 DNA sequence: TGTGCCAGCAGTTCATTTTCGTGGCGGGGGAGCTCTGGGGCCAACGTCCTGACTTTC. Encoded protein: CASSSFSWRGSSGANVLTF. The rearrangement joins TRBV28 to TRBJ2-6; 7 bases align to TRBD2. This CDR3 comprises 19 residues. The junction had 12 bases not matched to a gene; V was cut back by 4 bases and J by 0 bases. CDR1 and CDR2 from the germline V gene are MDHEN and SYDVKM.

J is TRBJ1-6 and V is TRBV20-1; D is ambiguous. Trimming cost V 3 bases and J 0 bases, with 9 bases left between them. The CDR3 has 15 residues. Germline CDR1 DFQATT, CDR2 SNEGSKA (reference sequence). CDR3 coding DNA: TGCAGTGCTAGTAGAACGGGCTCCTATAATTCACCCCTCCACTTT. This sequence encodes CSASRTGSYNSPLHF.

Ten or more counts support this clonotype. V and J are TRBV7-2 and TRBJ2-5, with D unresolved. Trimming removed 3 bases from V and 2 bases from J, with 7 bases in between. The length of the CDR3 is 13 residues. Germline-derived CDR1 and CDR2 are SGHTA and FQGNSA. The CDR3 loop reads CASSFLDQETQYF. The CDR3 coding sequence is TGTGCCAGCAGCTTTCTAGATCAAGAGACCCAGTACTTC. Combining the CDR3 with reference TRBV7-2 and TRBJ2-5 gives the whole variable domain GAGVSQSPSNKVTEKGKDVELRCDPISGHTALYWYRQSLGQGLEFLIYFQGNSAPDKSGLPSDRFSAERTGGSVSTLTIQRTQQEDSAVYLCASSFLDQETQYFGPGTRLLVL.

This clonotype was observed many times. The rearrangement uses TRBV6-1 and TRBJ2-2, with D perhaps matching TRBD2 (6 bases). V was clipped by 5 bases and J by 4 bases, with 14 bases between them. Germline loops: CDR1 MNHNS, CDR2 SASEGT. This CDR3 has 15 residues. The CDR3 loop is CASSTASAGTGELFF. CDR3 bases: TGTGCCAGCAGTACTGCTAGCGCTGGCACCGGGGAGCTGTTTTTT.

This clonotype occurred a few times. This chain connects TRBV5-1 to TRBJ1-5, with TRBD1 as a possible D gene (6 bases). The CDR3 covers 13 residues. With 4 bases removed from V and 4 bases from J, the gap between germline ends came to 9 bases. The germline gives CDR1 SGHRS, CDR2 YFSETQ. CDR3 region: CASSMQGNQPQHF. CDR3 nucleotides: TGCGCCAGCAGCATGCAGGGGAATCAGCCCCAGCATTTT.

The rearrangement links TRBV6-5 to TRBJ1-6; D ambiguous. The CDR3 extends over 17 amino acids. The V end was cut by 0 bases, the J end by 5 bases, with 14 bases between. The germline CDR1 and CDR2 sequences are MNHEY and SVGAGI. The CDR3 region is CASSYSNGGPNNSPLHF. Here the CDR3 DNA reads TGTGCCAGCAGTTACTCGAATGGTGGACCCAATAATTCACCCCTCCACTTT.

The gene calls are TRBV18 and TRBJ2-2; either TRBD1 or TRBD2 may fit D (5 bases each). The CDR3 length is 15 residues. Germline V gene sequence: CDR1 KGHSH, CDR2 LQKENI. Trimming cost V 3 bases and J 5 bases, with 13 bases left between them. Here the CDR3 DNA reads TGTGCCAGCTCACCCTCTCGGGGCCAAACCGGGGAGCTGTTTTTT. Its protein product is CASSPSRGQTGELFF.

The chain recombines TRBV30 with TRBJ2-1; no definite D call. This CDR3 comprises 13 residues. V dropped 0 bases and J dropped 9 bases, with 12 bases sitting between them. Per germline, CDR1 GTSNPN and CDR2 SVGIG (reference sequence). The CDR3 is CAWSVSRVGEQFF. The CDR3 DNA is TGTGCCTGGAGTGTAAGCCGGGTGGGTGAGCAGTTCTTC. The entire variable domain, with the rest obtained from reference TRBV30 and TRBJ2-1, is as follows: SQTIHQWPATLVQPVGSPLSLECTVEGTSNPNLYWYRQAAGRGLQLLFYSVGIGQISSEVPQNLSASRPQDRQFILSSKKLLLSDSGFYLCAWSVSRVGEQFFGPGTRLTVL.